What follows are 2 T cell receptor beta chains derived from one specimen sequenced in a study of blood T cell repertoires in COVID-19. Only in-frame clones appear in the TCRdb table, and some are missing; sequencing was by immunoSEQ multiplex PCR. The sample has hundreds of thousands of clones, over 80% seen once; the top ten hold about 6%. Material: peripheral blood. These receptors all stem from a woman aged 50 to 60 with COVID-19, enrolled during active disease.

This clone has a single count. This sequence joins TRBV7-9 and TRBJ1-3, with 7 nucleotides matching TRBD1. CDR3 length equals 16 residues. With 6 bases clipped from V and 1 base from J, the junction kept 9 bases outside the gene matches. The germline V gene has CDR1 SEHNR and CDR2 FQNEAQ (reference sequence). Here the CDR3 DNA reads TGTGCCAGCAGGGTTGAGGGGACAGTGTCTGGAAACACCATATATTTT. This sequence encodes CASRVEGTVSGNTIYF.

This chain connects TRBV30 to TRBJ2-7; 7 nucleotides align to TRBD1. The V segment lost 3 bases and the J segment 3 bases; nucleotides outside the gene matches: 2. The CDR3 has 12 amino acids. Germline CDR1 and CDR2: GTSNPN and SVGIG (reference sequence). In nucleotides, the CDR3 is TGTGCCTGGAGGACAGGGCTCTACGAGCAGTACTTC. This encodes CAWRTGLYEQYF.